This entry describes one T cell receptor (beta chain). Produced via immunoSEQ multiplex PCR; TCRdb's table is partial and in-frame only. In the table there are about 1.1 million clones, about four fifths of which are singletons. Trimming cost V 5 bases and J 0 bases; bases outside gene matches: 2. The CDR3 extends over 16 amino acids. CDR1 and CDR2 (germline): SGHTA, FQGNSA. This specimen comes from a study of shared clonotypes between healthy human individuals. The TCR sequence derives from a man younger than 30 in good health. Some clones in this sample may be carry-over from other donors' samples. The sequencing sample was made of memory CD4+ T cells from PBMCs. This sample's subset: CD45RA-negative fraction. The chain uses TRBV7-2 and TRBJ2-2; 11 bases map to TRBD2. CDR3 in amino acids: CASSPGLAANTGELFF. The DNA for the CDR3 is TGTGCCAGCAGCCCGGGACTAGCGGCGAACACCGGGGAGCTGTTTTTT.